What follows is one T cell receptor (beta chain) and its context. This record belongs to a study of Ad26.COV2.S vaccination and SARS-CoV-2 variants. The treatment was: over 15 received Ad26.COV2.S at low or high dose, single or two shots; 5 received placebo; per-sample allocation not given. Samples analyzed were those drawn on day 63 after the first vaccine or placebo injection. Profiling relied on immunoSEQ multiplex PCR, and the TCRdb table lists in-frame clones only, not all of them. The sample lists hundreds of thousands of clones; 88% were seen once. Germline values: CDR1 SQVTM, CDR2 ANQGSEA. The CDR3 is made up of 8 amino acids. The V end lost 2 bases, the J end lost 14 bases, and 4 bases lay between the germline ends.

The clonotype comes from a person aged 18-60 years who received the Ad26.COV2.S COVID-19 vaccine or a placebo. The sample here was peripheral blood, taken in a trial of Ad26.COV2.S vaccine versus placebo. This chain links TRBV29-1 with TRBJ1-5; D call uncertain. This chain's CDR3 is CSVESEHF. Written as DNA, the CDR3 is TGCAGCGTTGAATCTGAGCATTTT.